This is a list of T cell receptor beta chains from one sample in a study of cytomegalovirus exposure and HLA in healthy donors. Measured with immunoSEQ multiplex PCR; TCRdb has only the in-frame clones, and not every one. The data contain tens of thousands of clones, 81% of them singletons. Sequencing was done on a sample of PBMCs. The receptors stem from a girl aged 2 to 10 in good health and CMV-seropositive. Both conserved end residues are trimmed from each CDR3. Each record gives: J gene, D gene, clone size, V gene, CDR3 protein. The D gene is left open where the match is weak. Some rows have no size entry. The others give once, few or many, or a class for an expanded clone.

>TRBJ1-2|TRBD1|NA|TRBV2
ASSEARTGGVTSNGYT
>TRBJ2-7|TRBD1|NA|TRBV5-6
ASSYHTSTGDSYEQY
>TRBJ2-5|NA|NA|TRBV5-8
AANLRGGETQY
>TRBJ1-4|NA|NA|TRBV18
ASSQGATNEKLF
>TRBJ2-1|TRBD2|NA|TRBV27
ASRTSGRSEQF
>TRBJ2-5|NA|once|TRBV6-1
ASGGTLQETQY
>TRBJ1-5|NA|NA|TRBV6-5
ASSYNQVNQSQH
>TRBJ2-2|TRBD2|NA|TRBV5-6
ASSSPGLAGSITGELF
>TRBJ2-7|TRBD1|NA|TRBV27
ASSSGQGVYEQY
>TRBJ1-5|NA|NA|TRBV5-1
ASSLRAGQDQPQH
>TRBJ1-1|NA|NA|TRBV10-3
AISLMAGDTEAF
>TRBJ2-7|TRBD1|once|TRBV27
ASSLGTGSYEQY
>TRBJ2-3|NA|NA|TRBV27
ASSLLALGTDTQY
>TRBJ2-7|TRBD2|NA|TRBV6-5
ASSYGSSGRREY
>TRBJ1-5|NA|NA|TRBV5-8
ASSSGEVGNQPQH